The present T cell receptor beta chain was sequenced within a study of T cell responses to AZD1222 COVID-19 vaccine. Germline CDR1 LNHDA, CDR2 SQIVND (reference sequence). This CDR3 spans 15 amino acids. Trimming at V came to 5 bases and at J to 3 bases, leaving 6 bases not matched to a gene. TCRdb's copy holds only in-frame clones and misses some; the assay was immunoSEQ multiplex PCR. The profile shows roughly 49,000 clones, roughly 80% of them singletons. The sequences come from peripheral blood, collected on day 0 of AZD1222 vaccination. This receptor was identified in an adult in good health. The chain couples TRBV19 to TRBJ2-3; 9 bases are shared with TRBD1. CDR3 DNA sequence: TGTGCCAGTAGTCCCGCCGGGACAGGGACAGATACGCAGTATTTT. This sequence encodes CASSPAGTGTDTQYF.